A single sample is the source of the 15 T cell receptor beta chains below, sequenced in a study of human T cells and chemical hapten exposure. Indicated time point: pre-sensitization, week 0. Treatment: therapeutic diphenylcyclopropenone sensitization with weekly scalp DPC. MiXCR, run by TCRdb on the RACE reads, gives a single entry per CDR3 protein. Of approximately 320,000 distinct CDR3 sequences listed, about 5% are singletons. The sequencing here drew on whole blood, taken in connection with sensitization to the hapten diphenylcyclopropenone (DPC). The receptor set was obtained from a woman between 18 and 30 years old with alopecia areata. Some clones in this sample may be carry-over from other donors' samples.

This clonotype was counted many times. The CDR3 region has the DNA TGTGCCAGCAGCTTGTTTTTGTCGGCGGCCTATGGCTACACCTTC. Residues: CASSLFLSAAYGYTF. J is TRBJ1-2 and V is TRBV5-6; D is undetermined. Germline CDR1 is SGHDT and CDR2 is YYEEEE. There are 15 residues in the CDR3. Trimming pared 1 base from V and 4 bases from J, leaving 14 bases between.

The gene calls are TRBV7-9 and TRBJ2-5, with 7 bases fitting TRBD1. Germline V gene lookup returns CDR1 SEHNR and CDR2 FQNEAQ (reference sequence). The CDR3 is 14 residues long. J was trimmed by 4 bases and V by 2 bases; bases with no gene match: 4. As DNA, the CDR3 is TGTGCCAGCAGCTTAAACAGGGGCTTAGAGACCCAGTACTTC. It encodes CASSLNRGLETQYF.

Details on this clonotype: This sequence may be a read error, since a much larger clone differs from it by one base. The chain couples TRBV6-5 to TRBJ2-7, with TRBD1 matching 7 bases. The CDR3 runs 14 residues. CDR1 is MNHEY and CDR2 is SVGAGI in the germline V gene. V shed 6 bases, J shed 3 bases, and the junction held 8 bases outside the gene matches. The CDR3 sequence: CASSHRDSFYEQYF. CDR3 in DNA: TGTGCCAGCAGCCACCGGGACAGCTTCTACGAGCAGTACTTC.

This clonotype was observed many times. The chain carries TRBV12-5 and TRBJ1-6, with 9 bases matching TRBD1. Germline lookup yields CDR1 LGHNT and CDR2 FRNRAP. The CDR3 covers 14 residues. The trim removed 8 bases at V and 14 bases at J, leaving 13 bases unmatched. The DNA of the CDR3 is TGTGCTAGTTCTCCGGGACAGGGAATGTTAACCCTCCACTTT. It yields the protein CASSPGQGMLTLHF.

This clonotype was seen many times. The rearrangement uses TRBV6-5 and TRBJ1-1, with 7 bases matching TRBD1. Germline values: CDR1 MNHEY, CDR2 SVGAGI. The V and J ends lost 7 bases and 1 base, in that order; junction bases with no gene match: 12. The CDR3 length is 16 residues. The CDR3 here is CASTSNRGRGNTEAFF. DNA of the CDR3: TGTGCCAGCACTAGCAACAGGGGCAGGGGGAACACTGAAGCTTTCTTT.

The chain couples TRBV18 to TRBJ2-1; D gene uncertain. Trimming removed 2 bases at V and 0 bases at J, with 8 bases between. CDR3 length: 15 amino acids. CDR1 and CDR2 (germline): KGHSH, LQKENI. For the CDR3, the DNA is TGTGCCAGCTCACCATCGGCCAACTCCTACAATGAGCAGTTCTTC. Translated, it gives CASSPSANSYNEQFF.

The J gene is TRBJ1-1, the V gene TRBV4-3; maybe TRBD1 (5 bases). Germline V lookup: CDR1 LGHNA, CDR2 YSLEER. The CDR3 consists of 16 residues. V shed 0 bases and J shed 1 base, with 12 bases lying between them. The CDR3 coding sequence is TGCGCCAGCAGCCAAGATCAAGCCGGGACGAACACTGAAGCTTTCTTT. This encodes CASSQDQAGTNTEAFF.

The sample holds a few counts of this clonotype. The gene calls are TRBV14 and TRBJ1-5; D uncertain. Trimming left V 2 bases short and J 4 bases short, with 6 bases between. This CDR3 has 13 residues. Per the germline V gene, CDR1 is SGHDN and CDR2 is FVKESK. Written as DNA, the CDR3 is TGTGCCAGCAGCCAAACTGGGAATCAGCCCCAGCATTTT. Its protein is CASSQTGNQPQHF.

This chain links TRBV6-2 or TRBV6-3 with TRBJ1-1; 7 bases match TRBD1. V lost 6 bases, J lost 4 bases, and 5 bases stayed unmatched. Per germline, CDR1 MNHEY and CDR2 SVGEGT. The CDR3 is made up of 13 amino acids. Here the CDR3 DNA reads TGTGCCAGCAGCACGGGACAGACCACTGAAGCTTTCTTT. It encodes CASSTGQTTEAFF.

This clonotype was found many times. The chain employs TRBV3-1 and TRBJ2-5, with D unresolved. This CDR3 region has 13 residues. The ends were cut back, 4 bases at V and 2 bases at J, with 8 bases in the middle. The germline gives CDR1 LGHDT, CDR2 YNNKEL (reference sequence). CDR3 amino acids: CASSPPSQETQYF. The CDR3 region has the DNA TGTGCCAGCAGCCCTCCCTCGCAAGAGACCCAGTACTTC.

The table lists this clonotype with a few counts. This sequence joins TRBV5-5 and TRBJ1-2; no clear D gene. The germline CDR1 and CDR2 sequences are SGHKS and YYEKEE (reference sequence). V lost 2 bases and J 5 bases, leaving 13 bases between the germline ends. The CDR3 covers 14 residues. The CDR3 loop is CASSFGSSGYGYTF. CDR3 sequence (DNA): TGTGCCAGCAGCTTTGGGTCCTCTGGATATGGCTACACCTTC.

This clonotype has only a few counts. The rearrangement links TRBV12-3 or TRBV12-4 to TRBJ1-5; D gene uncertain. V was cut by 0 bases and J by 2 bases, with 11 bases left in between. The CDR3 totals 16 residues. This chain's CDR3 is CASSLAGQTGNQPQHF. The CDR3, as DNA: TGTGCCAGCAGTTTAGCGGGTCAAACGGGCAATCAGCCCCAGCATTTT.

This clonotype came up a few times. V and J are TRBV10-3 and TRBJ2-3; 7 bases line up with TRBD2. The CDR3 is 15 amino acids. V was clipped by 3 bases and J by 6 bases; unmatched bases: 9. CDR1 ENHRY and CDR2 SYGVKD come from the germline V gene. The CDR3 here is CAISDPSGVTDTQYF. CDR3 DNA: TGTGCCATCAGTGACCCTAGCGGAGTTACGGATACGCAGTATTTT.

The sample holds a few counts of this clonotype. This chain joins TRBV12-3 or TRBV12-4 and TRBJ2-1; the D gene is possibly TRBD2 (7 bases). This CDR3 region has 15 residues. With 6 bases removed from V and 7 bases from J, the gap between germline ends came to 19 bases. CDR3: CASSPTAGRGNEQFF. CDR3 DNA: TGTGCCAGCAGCCCTACCGCAGGGAGGGGGAATGAGCAGTTCTTC.

The V call is TRBV4-2, the J call TRBJ2-5, with D perhaps TRBD1 (6 bases). V was trimmed by 4 bases and J by 4 bases, leaving 13 bases between them. CDR3 length: 14 amino acids. Germline V gene sequence: CDR1 LGHNA, CDR2 YNFKEQ. CDR3: CASSPDYRVETQYF. The CDR3 bases are TGTGCCAGCAGCCCAGACTACAGGGTAGAGACCCAGTACTTC.